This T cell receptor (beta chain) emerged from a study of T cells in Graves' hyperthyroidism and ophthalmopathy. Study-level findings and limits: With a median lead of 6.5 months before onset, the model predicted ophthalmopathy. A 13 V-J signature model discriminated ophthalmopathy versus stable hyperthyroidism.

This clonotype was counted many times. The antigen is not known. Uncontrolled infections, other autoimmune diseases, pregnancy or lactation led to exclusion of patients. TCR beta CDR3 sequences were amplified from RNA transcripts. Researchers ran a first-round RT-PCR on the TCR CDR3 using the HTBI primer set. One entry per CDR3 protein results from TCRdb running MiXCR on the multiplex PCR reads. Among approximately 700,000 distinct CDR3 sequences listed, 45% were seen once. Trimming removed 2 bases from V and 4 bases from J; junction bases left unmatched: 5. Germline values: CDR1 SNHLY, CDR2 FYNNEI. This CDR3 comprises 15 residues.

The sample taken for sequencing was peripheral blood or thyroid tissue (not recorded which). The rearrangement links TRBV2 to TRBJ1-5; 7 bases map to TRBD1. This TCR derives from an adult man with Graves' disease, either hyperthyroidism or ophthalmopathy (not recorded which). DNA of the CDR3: TGTGCCAGCAGTGAAAACAGGGGTTGGAATCAGCCCCAGCATTTT. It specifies CASSENRGWNQPQHF. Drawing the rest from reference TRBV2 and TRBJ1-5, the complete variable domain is EPEVTQTPSHQVTQMGQEVILRCVPISNHLYFYWYRQILGQKVEFLVSFYNNEISEKSEIFDDQFSVERPDGSNFTLKIRSTKLEDSAMYFCASSENRGWNQPQHFGDGTRLSIL.